The 14 T cell receptor beta chains listed next were all sequenced from one sample in a study of cytomegalovirus exposure and HLA in healthy donors. This PCR relied on a set of 60 Vbeta primers and 13 Jbeta primers. Produced via immunoSEQ multiplex PCR; TCRdb's table is partial and in-frame only. The sample includes 100,000 to 150,000 clones, roughly 84% seen only once; the top ten take less than 3.5%. Sequencing input: PBMCs. The source of these receptors is a man aged 50-60 years in good health and CMV-seronegative.

The chain combines TRBV6-5 with TRBJ2-7, with 10 bases aligning to TRBD2. The CDR3 sequence is 16 residues long. The junction had 4 bases not matched to a gene; V was cut back by 0 bases and J by 2 bases. Germline loops: CDR1 MNHEY, CDR2 SVGAGI. The CDR3 DNA is TGTGCCAGCAGTTACTCGATCGGGACTAGCGCCTACGAGCAGTACTTC. Protein sequence: CASSYSIGTSAYEQYF.

This clone was seen a single time. The chain couples TRBV6-5 to TRBJ1-2; D gene ambiguous. CDR1 MNHEY and CDR2 SVGAGI come from the germline V gene. The CDR3 covers 13 residues. Trimming cost V 7 bases and J 8 bases, with 17 bases left between them. CDR3 nucleotides: TGTGCCAGCACCGAGAGGAGAGAGAGGGGCTACACCTTC. This sequence encodes CASTERRERGYTF.

This clone was seen a single time. In DNA form, the CDR3 reads TGTGCCAGCAGCCCCCTAGCGGGGGATGTATACAATGAGCAGTTCTTC. This codes for CASSPLAGDVYNEQFF. The gene calls are TRBV9 and TRBJ2-1; TRBD2 matches 10 bases. The J segment lost 4 bases and the V segment lost 4 bases, leaving 8 bases of the junction unmatched. The length of the CDR3 is 16 residues. CDR1 is SGDLS and CDR2 is YYNGEE in the germline V gene.

About this clone: The junction departs from the called germline gene at one end, perhaps through a read error. The chain is built from TRBV30 and TRBJ2-3; the match to TRBD2 covers 10 bases. Germline CDR1 GTSNPN, CDR2 SVGIG (reference sequence). The CDR3 consists of 13 residues. CDR3 sequence (DNA): TGTGCCTGGGAGCGGGGGGGCACGGATACGCAGTATTTT. It translates to CAWERGGTDTQYF.

The chain couples TRBV19 to TRBJ1-1, with D perhaps TRBD1 (5 bases). Germline-derived CDR1 and CDR2 are LNHDA and SQIVND (reference sequence). V was trimmed by 7 bases and J by 1 base, leaving 16 bases between them. The CDR3 runs to 15 residues. The CDR3 bases are TGTGCCAGTAAGGAGGGGCAGTGGGGGAACACTGAAGCTTTCTTT. Its translation: CASKEGQWGNTEAFF.

This chain connects TRBV27 to TRBJ1-2, with 7 bases that match TRBD1. Germline CDR1 is MNHEY and CDR2 is SMNVEV (reference sequence). The V and J ends lost 6 bases and 7 bases, in that order; junction bases with no gene match: 11. The CDR3 consists of 14 residues. The CDR3 region is CASSPRGKESGYTF. In DNA, the CDR3 is TGTGCCAGCAGCCCCAGGGGGAAGGAATCTGGCTACACCTTC.

This chain links TRBV30 with TRBJ2-3, with D possibly TRBD2 on 6 matching bases. The CDR3 extends over 15 amino acids. Germline CDR1 is GTSNPN and CDR2 is SVGIG (reference sequence). Trimming shortened V by 0 bases and J by 1 base, and 11 bases separated the two germline ends. The CDR3: CAWSVTEGRTDTQYF. For the CDR3, the DNA is TGTGCCTGGAGTGTTACGGAGGGTCGCACAGATACGCAGTATTTT.

The gene calls are TRBV19 and TRBJ1-2; 7 bases agree with TRBD1. V gave up 8 bases and J gave up 8 bases; unmatched junction bases: 11. The CDR3 is 13 residues long. Germline V gives CDR1 LNHDA, CDR2 SQIVND (reference sequence). In DNA, the CDR3 is TGTGCCAGTGACCCTGGGACAGATGAAGGCTACACCTTC. It encodes CASDPGTDEGYTF.

J is TRBJ2-5 and V is TRBV27, with 9 positions matching TRBD2. The CDR3 sequence is 15 residues long. The V gene end was trimmed by 3 bases and the J gene end by 5 bases; junction bases not matched to a gene: 7. Germline V lookup: CDR1 MNHEY, CDR2 SMNVEV (reference sequence). CDR3 nucleotide sequence: TGTGCCAGCAGTTTCGGCGGGGGGGCCGGGGAGACCCAGTACTTC. This codes for CASSFGGGAGETQYF.

The rearrangement uses TRBV5-1 and TRBJ2-7, with a possible D match to TRBD1 (5 bases). Trimming removed 0 bases from V and 4 bases from J, with 8 bases in between. The germline V gene has CDR1 SGHRS and CDR2 YFSETQ. This CDR3 region has 13 residues. The CDR3 nucleotides read TGCGCCAGCAGCTTGGAGGGGCAGTACGAGCAGTACTTC. This encodes CASSLEGQYEQYF.

V and J are TRBV30 and TRBJ1-5, with 8 bases identical to TRBD1. J lost 4 bases, V lost 1 base, and 0 bases had no gene match. The CDR3 length is 13 residues. CDR1 is GTSNPN and CDR2 is SVGIG in the germline V gene (reference sequence). The CDR3 loop is CAWSGDRNQPQHF. For the CDR3, the DNA is TGTGCCTGGAGTGGGGACAGGAATCAGCCCCAGCATTTT.

The gene calls are TRBV7-2 and TRBJ2-7; TRBD2 aligns across 11 bases. This CDR3 comprises 14 residues. With 5 bases clipped from V and 5 bases from J, the junction kept 5 bases outside the gene matches. Germline V lookup: CDR1 SGHTA, CDR2 FQGNSA. The CDR3 sequence is CASSTYSGGDEQYF. The CDR3 nucleotides are TGTGCCAGCAGCACGTATAGCGGGGGGGACGAGCAGTACTTC.

This clone was detected only a few times. The genes are TRBV15 and TRBJ1-5; D possibly corresponds to TRBD1 (5 bases). This CDR3 contains 15 residues. CDR1 is LNHNV, CDR2 YYDKDF, per germline (reference sequence). V dropped 8 bases and J dropped 2 bases, with 16 bases sitting between them. CDR3 in amino acids: CATSGGVFGNQPQHF. In DNA, the CDR3 is TGTGCCACCTCGGGGGGGGTTTTTGGCAATCAGCCCCAGCATTTT.

The genes are TRBV5-1 and TRBJ1-6, with D tentatively TRBD1 (5 bases). The CDR3 is 14 residues long. V was trimmed by 1 base and J by 4 bases, leaving 6 bases between them. Germline V gene sequence: CDR1 SGHRS, CDR2 YFSETQ. The CDR3 is CASSLTGYNSPLHF. The CDR3 DNA reads TGCGCCAGCAGCTTGACAGGTTATAATTCACCCCTCCACTTT.